A single sample gave rise to the 7 T cell receptor beta chains below, sequenced in a study of T cell repertoires in cytomegalovirus infection. One entry per CDR3 protein, called by TCRdb with MiXCR from the reads. The table lists 450,000 to 550,000 distinct CDR3 sequences, about 44% of them singletons. No cognate antigen is known for these TCRs. Material: cultured PBMCs, obtained from culture after CMV antigen stimulation. All receptors come from a human donor in good health (CMV status not recorded). Some clones in this sample may be carry-over from other donors' samples.

The rearrangement joins TRBV7-9 to TRBJ2-6, with 7 bases matching TRBD2. The germline gives CDR1 SEHNR, CDR2 FQNEAQ (reference sequence). V dropped 6 bases and J dropped 4; count of bases not matched to a gene: 15. The CDR3 runs 18 residues. The chain's CDR3 is CASRHDLGGARGANVLTF. DNA of the CDR3: TGTGCCAGCAGACATGATTTGGGAGGGGCGCGAGGGGCCAACGTCCTGACTTTC.

The chain links TRBV20-1 to TRBJ1-1; possibly TRBD1 for D (6 bases). Looked up from germline, CDR1 is DFQATT and CDR2 is SNEGSKA (reference sequence). The V and J ends lost 0 bases and 0 bases respectively, with 8 bases between them. The CDR3 sequence is 14 residues long. DNA for the CDR3: TGCAGTGCTAGAGAGGACAGAATGAACACTGAAGCTTTCTTT. Amino acids: CSAREDRMNTEAFF.

This clonotype came up a few times. This sequence joins TRBV7-2 and TRBJ1-2, with D unclear. Between the trimmed V and J ends, which lost 1 base and 8 bases, there was a span of 11 bases. From germline, CDR1 is SGHTA and CDR2 FQGNSA. This CDR3 is 13 amino acids long. CDR3 bases: TGTGCCAGCAGCTTAGGGACCGCCGGGGGCTACACCTTC. Its translation: CASSLGTAGGYTF.

This clonotype occurred once. The chain carries TRBV10-1 and TRBJ2-2; D perhaps matches TRBD1 (6 bases). V shed 6 bases and J shed 3 bases, with 11 bases lying between them. Per germline, CDR1 WNHNN and CDR2 SYGVQD (reference sequence). The CDR3 loop spans 14 amino acids. DNA of the CDR3: TGCGCCAGCAGGAGGGACAAGTACACCGGGGAGCTGTTTTTT. This encodes CASRRDKYTGELFF.

The chain couples TRBV7-2 to TRBJ2-5; 7 bases are shared with TRBD1. Germline V gene data show CDR1 as SGHTA and CDR2 as FQGNSA. Trimming cost V 5 bases and J 2 bases; bases outside gene matches: 8. CDR3 length equals 15 residues. CDR3 residues: CASSPTGQSQETQYF. The CDR3 bases are TGTGCCAGCAGCCCTACGGGACAGTCACAAGAGACCCAGTACTTC.

V usage is TRBV28 and J usage is TRBJ2-7; D is possibly TRBD1 (6 bases). This CDR3 has 16 residues. Germline V lookup: CDR1 MDHEN, CDR2 SYDVKM. V was cut by 2 bases and J by 5 bases, with 19 bases left in between. This chain's CDR3 is CASSLPQGFVRDEQYF. Here the CDR3 DNA reads TGTGCCAGCAGTTTACCTCAGGGGTTCGTGCGGGACGAGCAGTACTTC.

The chain is built from TRBV4-2 and TRBJ2-1; D gene unclear. Deletions cut 0 bases from V and 7 bases from J, with 13 bases between. This CDR3 has 15 residues. Germline V gene data show CDR1 as LGHNA and CDR2 as YNFKEQ. CDR3 DNA sequence: TGTGCCAGCAGCCAAGACTGGAATAGCTTAAATGAGCAGTTCTTC. This gives the protein CASSQDWNSLNEQFF.